The clone carrying this TCR beta chain was detected a few times. The target antigen is unknown. The data derive from a study of vaccination and CD4 T cells after COVID-19. The germline CDR1 and CDR2 sequences are GTSNPN and SVGIG (reference sequence). Deletions cut 4 bases from V and 6 bases from J, with 16 bases between. The CDR3 runs to 14 residues. This sample's treatment: roughly nine-day PBMC culture with coronavirus spike peptide pools or control peptides (ViraFEST assay). With the Oncomine TCR Beta short-read assay, DNA from cultured CD4+ T cells was sequenced. Each CDR3 protein is one row after TCRdb ran MiXCR on the PCR reads. The repertoire has 20,000 to 25,000 distinct CDR3 sequences, under 60% of them found once; the top ten carry about 8.4%.

The sequenced material came from CD4+ T cells from blood, cultured in vitro. The chain combines TRBV30 with TRBJ1-5, with a tentative D call TRBD1 (5 bases). The sequence came from a human donor who had recovered from COVID-19. The CDR3 coding sequence is TGTGCCTGGACCATTAAAGGGACCGGTCAGCCCCAGCATTTT. Its translation: CAWTIKGTGQPQHF.